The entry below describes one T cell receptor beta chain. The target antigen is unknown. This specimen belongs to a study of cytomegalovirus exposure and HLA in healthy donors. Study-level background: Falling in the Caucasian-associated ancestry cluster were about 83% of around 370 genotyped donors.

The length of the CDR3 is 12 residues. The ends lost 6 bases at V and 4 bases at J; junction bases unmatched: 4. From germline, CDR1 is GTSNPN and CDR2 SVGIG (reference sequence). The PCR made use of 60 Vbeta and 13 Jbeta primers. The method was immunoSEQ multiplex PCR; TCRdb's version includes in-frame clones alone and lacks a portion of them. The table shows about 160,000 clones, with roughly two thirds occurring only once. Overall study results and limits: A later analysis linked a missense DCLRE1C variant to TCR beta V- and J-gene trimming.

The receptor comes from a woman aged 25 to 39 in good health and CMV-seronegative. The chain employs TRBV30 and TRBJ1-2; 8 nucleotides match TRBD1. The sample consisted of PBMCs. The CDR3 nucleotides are TGTGCCTGTCAGGGGGCGCGCTATGGCTACACCTTC. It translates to CACQGARYGYTF.